The clone carrying this T cell receptor (beta chain) was seen only once. Antigen unknown. The V end lost 5 bases, the J end lost 0 bases, and 22 bases lay between the germline ends. CDR3 length equals 19 residues. From germline, CDR1 is SGHVS and CDR2 FNYEAQ. The repertoire was sequenced with immunoSEQ multiplex PCR; TCRdb's copy has only in-frame clones and lacks some. The sample yields about 89,000 clones, about 93% seen once. This entry belongs to a study of graft-versus-host responses after intestinal transplantation. The TCR originated in a human donor who received an intestinal transplant. The sequences come from unstimulated CD8+ T cells sorted from spleen or lymph node cells, collected before intestinal transplant. The rearrangement uses TRBV7-6 and TRBJ2-2; weak D call: TRBD2 (7 bases). The CDR3 here is CASSPRFPGGPSNTGELFF. CDR3 nucleotides: TGTGCCAGCAGCCCGAGGTTTCCCGGGGGGCCTTCGAACACCGGGGAGCTGTTTTTT.